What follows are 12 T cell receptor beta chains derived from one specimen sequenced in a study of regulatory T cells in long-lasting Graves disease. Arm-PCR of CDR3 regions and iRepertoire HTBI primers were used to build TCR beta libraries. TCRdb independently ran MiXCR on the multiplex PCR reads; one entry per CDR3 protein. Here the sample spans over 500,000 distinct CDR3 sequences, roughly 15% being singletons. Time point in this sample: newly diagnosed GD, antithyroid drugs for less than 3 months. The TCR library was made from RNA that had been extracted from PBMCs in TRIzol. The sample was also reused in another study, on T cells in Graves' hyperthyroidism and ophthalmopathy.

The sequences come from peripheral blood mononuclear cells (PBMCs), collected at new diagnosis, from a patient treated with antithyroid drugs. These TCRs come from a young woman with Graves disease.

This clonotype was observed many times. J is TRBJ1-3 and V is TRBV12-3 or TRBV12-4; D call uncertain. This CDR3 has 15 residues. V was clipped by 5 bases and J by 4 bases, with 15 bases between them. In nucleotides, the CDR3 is TGTGCCAGCAGTCCCCCGCAGAGGAACGGAAACACCATATATTTT. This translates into CASSPPQRNGNTIYF.

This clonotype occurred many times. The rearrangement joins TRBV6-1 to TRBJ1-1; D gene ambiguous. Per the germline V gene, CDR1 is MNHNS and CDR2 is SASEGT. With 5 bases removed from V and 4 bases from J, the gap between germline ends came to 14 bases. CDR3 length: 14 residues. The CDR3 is CASSLRITGTEAFF. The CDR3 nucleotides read TGTGCCAGCAGTCTCAGAATCACCGGCACTGAAGCTTTCTTT.

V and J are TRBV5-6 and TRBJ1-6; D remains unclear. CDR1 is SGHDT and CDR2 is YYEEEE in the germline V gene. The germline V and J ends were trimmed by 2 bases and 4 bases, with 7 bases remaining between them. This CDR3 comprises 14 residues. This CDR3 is CASSFWVYNSPLHF. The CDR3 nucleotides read TGTGCCAGCAGCTTCTGGGTTTATAATTCACCCCTCCACTTT.

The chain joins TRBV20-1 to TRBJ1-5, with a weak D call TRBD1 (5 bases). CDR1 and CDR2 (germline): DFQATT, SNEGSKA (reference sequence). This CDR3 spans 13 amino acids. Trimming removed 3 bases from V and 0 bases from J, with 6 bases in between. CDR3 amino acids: CSASRGSNQPQHF. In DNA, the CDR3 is TGCAGTGCTAGTAGGGGTAGCAATCAGCCCCAGCATTTT.

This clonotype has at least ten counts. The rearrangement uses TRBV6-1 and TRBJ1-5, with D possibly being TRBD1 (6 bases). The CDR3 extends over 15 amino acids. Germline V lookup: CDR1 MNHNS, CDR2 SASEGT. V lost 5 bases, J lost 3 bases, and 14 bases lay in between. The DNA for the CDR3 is TGTGCCAGCAGTCCAACAGGGAAGGACAATCAGCCCCAGCATTTT. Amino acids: CASSPTGKDNQPQHF.

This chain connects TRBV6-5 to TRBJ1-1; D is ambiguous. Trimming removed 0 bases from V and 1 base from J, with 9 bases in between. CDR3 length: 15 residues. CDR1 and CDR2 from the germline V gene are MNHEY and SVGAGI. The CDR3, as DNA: TGTGCCAGCAGTTACTCCTCGGCAGGGAACACTGAAGCTTTCTTT. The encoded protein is CASSYSSAGNTEAFF.

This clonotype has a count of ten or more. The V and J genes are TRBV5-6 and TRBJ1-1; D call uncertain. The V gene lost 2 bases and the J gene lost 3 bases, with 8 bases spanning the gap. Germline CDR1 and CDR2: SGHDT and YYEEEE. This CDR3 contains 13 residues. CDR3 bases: TGTGCCAGCAGCTTTAAGGGCTACACTGAAGCTTTCTTT. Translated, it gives CASSFKGYTEAFF.

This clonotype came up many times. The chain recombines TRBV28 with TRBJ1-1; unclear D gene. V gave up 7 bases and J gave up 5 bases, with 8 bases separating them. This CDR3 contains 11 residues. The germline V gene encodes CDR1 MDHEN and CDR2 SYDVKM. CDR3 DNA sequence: TGTGCCAGCACCTCCGTAACTGAAGCTTTCTTT. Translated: CASTSVTEAFF.

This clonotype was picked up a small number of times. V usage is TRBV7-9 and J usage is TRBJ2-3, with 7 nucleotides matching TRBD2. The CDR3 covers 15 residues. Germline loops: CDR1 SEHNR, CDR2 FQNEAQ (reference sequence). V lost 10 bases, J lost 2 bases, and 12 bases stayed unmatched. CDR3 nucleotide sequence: TGTGCCAACCTACGGCTAGCGGAGATCACAGATACGCAGTATTTT. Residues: CANLRLAEITDTQYF.

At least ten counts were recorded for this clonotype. The CDR3 loop is CASRRGGQSTDTQYF. CDR3 DNA: TGTGCCAGCAGGAGGGGAGGACAAAGCACAGATACGCAGTATTTT. The gene calls are TRBV6-1 and TRBJ2-3; D perhaps matches TRBD2 (6 bases). Per the germline V gene, CDR1 is MNHNS and CDR2 is SASEGT. The length of the CDR3 is 15 residues. V lost 6 bases and J lost 0, with 13 bases in between.

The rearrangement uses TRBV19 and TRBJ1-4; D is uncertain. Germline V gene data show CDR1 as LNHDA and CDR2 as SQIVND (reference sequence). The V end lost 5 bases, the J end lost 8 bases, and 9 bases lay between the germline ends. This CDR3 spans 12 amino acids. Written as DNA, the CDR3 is TGTGCCAGTAGTTCCGGAAAAGAAAAACTGTTTTTT. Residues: CASSSGKEKLFF.

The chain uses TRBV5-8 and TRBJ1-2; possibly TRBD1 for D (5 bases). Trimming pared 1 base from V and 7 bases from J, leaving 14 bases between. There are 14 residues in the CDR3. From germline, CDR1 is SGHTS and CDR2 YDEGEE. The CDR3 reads CASSLTRTKIGYTF. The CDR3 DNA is TGTGCCAGCAGCTTGACCAGGACAAAGATTGGCTACACCTTC.